This TCR beta chain was recorded in a study of shared clonotypes between healthy human individuals. Trimming took 4 bases from V and 8 from J; bases not matched to a gene: 10. The CDR3 extends over 15 amino acids. Looked up from germline, CDR1 is MNHNS and CDR2 is SASEGT. This table comes from immunoSEQ multiplex PCR, and its TCRdb copy is limited to in-frame clones, with some not included. Here the sample spans approximately 2.5 million clones, roughly 93% being singletons. Material for sequencing was naive CD4+ T cells from PBMCs. The sample's subset: CD45RA+ positively selected. The genes are TRBV6-1 and TRBJ1-4; 7 bases agree with TRBD1. The TCR sequence derives from a young man in good health. Some clones in this sample may be carry-over from other donors' samples. CDR3 sequence reads: CASSGQGGSGEKLFF. The CDR3 DNA is TGTGCCAGCAGTGGACAAGGGGGCTCCGGAGAAAAACTGTTTTTT.